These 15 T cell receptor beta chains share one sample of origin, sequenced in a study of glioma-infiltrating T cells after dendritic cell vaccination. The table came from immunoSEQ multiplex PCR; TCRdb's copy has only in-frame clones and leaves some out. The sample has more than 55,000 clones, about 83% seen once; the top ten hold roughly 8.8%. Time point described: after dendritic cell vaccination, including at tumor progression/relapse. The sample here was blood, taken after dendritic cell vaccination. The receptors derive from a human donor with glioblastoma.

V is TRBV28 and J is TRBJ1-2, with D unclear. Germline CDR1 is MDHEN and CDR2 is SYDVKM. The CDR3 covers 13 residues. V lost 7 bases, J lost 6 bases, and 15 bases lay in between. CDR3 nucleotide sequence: TGTGCCAGCATTAGAGGGTCATCTGATGGCTACACCTTC. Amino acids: CASIRGSSDGYTF.

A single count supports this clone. CDR3 sequence: CASSLGDSNEKLFF. CDR3 nucleotides: TGCGCCAGCAGCTTAGGTGACAGTAATGAAAAACTGTTTTTT. The V gene is TRBV5-1, the J gene TRBJ1-4; possibly TRBD1 for D (5 bases). CDR3 size: 14 residues. Germline CDR1 SGHRS, CDR2 YFSETQ. V gave up 2 bases and J gave up 4 bases, with 9 bases separating them.

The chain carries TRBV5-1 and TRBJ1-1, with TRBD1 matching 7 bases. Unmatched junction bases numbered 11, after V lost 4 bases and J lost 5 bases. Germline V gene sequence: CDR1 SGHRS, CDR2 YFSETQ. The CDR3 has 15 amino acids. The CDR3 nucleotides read TGCGCCAGCAGCCCGGGTCGTAGGGGGCGGACTGAAGCTTTCTTT. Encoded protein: CASSPGRRGRTEAFF.

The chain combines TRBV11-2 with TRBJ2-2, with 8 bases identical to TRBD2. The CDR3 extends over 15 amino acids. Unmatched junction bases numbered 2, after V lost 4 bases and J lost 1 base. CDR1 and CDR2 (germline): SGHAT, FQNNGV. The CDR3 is CASSWAGGNTGELFF. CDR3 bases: TGTGCCAGCAGCTGGGCGGGGGGGAACACCGGGGAGCTGTTTTTT. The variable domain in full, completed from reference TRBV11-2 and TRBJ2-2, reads EAGVAQSPRYKIIEKRQSVAFWCNPISGHATLYWYQQILGQGPKLLIQFQNNGVVDDSQLPKDRFSAERLKGVDSTLKIQPAKLEDSAVYLCASSWAGGNTGELFFGEGSRLTVL.

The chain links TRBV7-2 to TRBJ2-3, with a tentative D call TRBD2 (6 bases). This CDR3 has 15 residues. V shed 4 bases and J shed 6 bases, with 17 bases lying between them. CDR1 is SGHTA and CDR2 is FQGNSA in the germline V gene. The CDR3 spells CASSYGSSEGDTQYF. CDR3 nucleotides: TGTGCCAGCAGCTACGGGTCTAGCGAGGGCGATACGCAGTATTTT.

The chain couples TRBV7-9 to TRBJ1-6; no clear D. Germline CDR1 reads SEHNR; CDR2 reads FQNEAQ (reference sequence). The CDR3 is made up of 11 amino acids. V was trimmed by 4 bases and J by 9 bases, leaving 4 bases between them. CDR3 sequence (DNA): TGTGCCAGCAGCTCTAGTTCACCCCTCCACTTT. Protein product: CASSSSSPLHF.

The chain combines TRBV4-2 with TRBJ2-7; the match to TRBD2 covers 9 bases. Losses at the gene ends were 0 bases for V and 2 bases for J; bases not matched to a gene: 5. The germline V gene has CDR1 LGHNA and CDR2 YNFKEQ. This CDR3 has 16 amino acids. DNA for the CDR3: TGTGCCAGCAGCCAAGATCGAGCGGGGGGACCCTACGAGCAGTACTTC. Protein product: CASSQDRAGGPYEQYF.

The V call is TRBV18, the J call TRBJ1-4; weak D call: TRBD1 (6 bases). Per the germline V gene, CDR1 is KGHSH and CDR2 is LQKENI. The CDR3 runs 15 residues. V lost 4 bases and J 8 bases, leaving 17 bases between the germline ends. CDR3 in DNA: TGTGCCAGCTCACTAAATACAGGGTTCGGAGAAAAACTGTTTTTT. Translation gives CASSLNTGFGEKLFF.

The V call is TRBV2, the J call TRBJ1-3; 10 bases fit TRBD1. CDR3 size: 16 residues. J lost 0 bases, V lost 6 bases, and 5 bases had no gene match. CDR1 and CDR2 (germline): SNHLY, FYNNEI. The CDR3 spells CASRRTGGSSGNTIYF. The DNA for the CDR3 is TGTGCCAGCAGACGGACAGGGGGAAGCTCTGGAAACACCATATATTTT.

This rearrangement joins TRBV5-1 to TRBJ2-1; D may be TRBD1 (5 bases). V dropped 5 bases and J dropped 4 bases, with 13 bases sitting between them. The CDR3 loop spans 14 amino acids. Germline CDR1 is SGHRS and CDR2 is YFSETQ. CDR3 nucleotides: TGCGCCAGCAGATCCTGGGGCACGTACAATGAGCAGTTCTTC. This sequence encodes CASRSWGTYNEQFF.

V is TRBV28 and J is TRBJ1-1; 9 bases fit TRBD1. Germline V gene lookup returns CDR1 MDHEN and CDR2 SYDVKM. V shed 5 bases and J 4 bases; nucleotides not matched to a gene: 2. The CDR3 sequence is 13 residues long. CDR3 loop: CASSRTGVTEAFF. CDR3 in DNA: TGTGCCAGCAGTCGGACAGGGGTCACTGAAGCTTTCTTT.

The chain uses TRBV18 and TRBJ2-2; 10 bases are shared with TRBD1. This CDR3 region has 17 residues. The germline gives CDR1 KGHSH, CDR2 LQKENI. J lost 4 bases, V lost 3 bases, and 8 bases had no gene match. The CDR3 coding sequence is TGTGCCAGCTCACCCCGACCAGGACAGGGGGGCACCGGGGAGCTGTTTTTT. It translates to CASSPRPGQGGTGELFF.

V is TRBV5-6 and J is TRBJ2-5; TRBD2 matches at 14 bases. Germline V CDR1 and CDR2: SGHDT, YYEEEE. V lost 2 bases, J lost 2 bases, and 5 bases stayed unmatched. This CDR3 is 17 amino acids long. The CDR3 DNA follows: TGTGCCAGCAGCTTTGGACTAGCGGGGGGAGGACAAGAGACCCAGTACTTC. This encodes CASSFGLAGGGQETQYF.

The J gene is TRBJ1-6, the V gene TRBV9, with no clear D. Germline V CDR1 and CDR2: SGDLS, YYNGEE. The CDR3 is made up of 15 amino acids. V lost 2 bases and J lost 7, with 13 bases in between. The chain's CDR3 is CASSVLQSENSPLHF. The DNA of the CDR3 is TGTGCCAGCAGCGTTTTACAGTCCGAAAATTCACCCCTCCACTTT.

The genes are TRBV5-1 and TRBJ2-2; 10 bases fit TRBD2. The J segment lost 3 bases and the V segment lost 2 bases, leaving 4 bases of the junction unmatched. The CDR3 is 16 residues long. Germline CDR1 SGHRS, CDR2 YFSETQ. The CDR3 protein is CASSFLAGGHTGELFF. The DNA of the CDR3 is TGCGCCAGCAGCTTCTTAGCGGGGGGCCACACCGGGGAGCTGTTTTTT.